One TCR beta chain is described in this entry. As yet, its antigen is unknown. The CDR3 spans 14 residues. Germline CDR1 is SGHDT and CDR2 is YYEEEE. Each TCR library consumed about 3,700 ng of total RNA. cDNA encoding TCRalpha and TCRbeta underwent two nested PCRs of approximately 17 and 9 cycles, each of which was followed by bead purification. Each CDR3 protein gets one entry in TCRdb, which reprocessed the 5' RACE reads and gives no DNA. The sample totals about 160,000 distinct CDR3 sequences; its top ten clones hold 2.4%. This specimen comes from a study of monozygotic twins with inflammatory bowel disease. Notes on the study in general: Clonotype sharing was lower in IBD patients than healthy twins, most markedly with disease activity. A reduction in TCRbeta diversity (inverse Simpson) was seen in IBD patients relative to healthy co-twins.

The sequenced sample consisted of blood. The chain joins TRBV5-6 to TRBJ2-1; TCRdb's assignment of TRBD2 cannot be checked, as there is no DNA. The receptor was derived from a human donor with ulcerative colitis or Crohn's disease, or a healthy co-twin of an affected twin (not recorded which). The CDR3 is CASSSDLPLGEQFF. The full variable domain, in which reference TRBV5-6 and TRBJ2-1 provide the parts outside the CDR3, is DAGVTQSPTHLIKTRGQQVTLRCSPKSGHDTVSWYQQALGQGPQFIFQYYEEEERQRGNFPDRFSGHQFPNYSSELNVNALLLGDSALYLCASSSDLPLGEQFFGPGTRLTVL.